Following are 31 T cell receptor beta chains from one sample sequenced in a study of blood T cells in healthy people across ages. Through a sample-barcoded 5' primer and a J-beta primer mix, a second PCR was run for about 6 to 11 cycles. MiXCR was run by TCRdb on the 5' RACE reads, yielding one entry per CDR3 protein. The top ten clones hold over 3.5% of a sample with about 510,000 distinct CDR3 sequences, about 27% of them seen once. This same sample was also taken into another study, of T cells of mothers and their children.

Sequencing was performed on blood. Receptors were obtained from a boy aged 2 to 10 in good health.

V is TRBV19 and J is TRBJ1-1; TRBD1 might be the D (5 bases). With 2 bases removed from V and 4 bases from J, the gap between germline ends came to 11 bases. Germline V gene lookup returns CDR1 LNHDA and CDR2 SQIVND (reference sequence). This CDR3 has 14 residues. CDR3 bases: TGTGCCAGTAGTATAAGGGGAGGGATCACTGAAGCTTTCTTT. Its protein is CASSIRGGITEAFF.

The V gene is TRBV12-3 or TRBV12-4, the J gene TRBJ1-6; D is unclear. V shed 8 bases and J shed 4 bases, with 9 bases lying between them. The CDR3 loop spans 13 amino acids. The CDR3 DNA follows: TGTGCCAGCTCAGGAGGGTATAATTCACCCCTCCACTTT. Translating gives CASSGGYNSPLHF.

This clonotype was found a few times. The chain couples TRBV11-2 to TRBJ1-1, with D hard to call. Between the trimmed V and J ends, which lost 5 bases and 5 bases, there was a span of 18 bases. Germline values: CDR1 SGHAT, CDR2 FQNNGV. The CDR3 runs 15 residues. The CDR3 nucleotides read TGTGCCAGCAGCCTCCCTTGGACCCGGGAGACTGAAGCTTTCTTT. Its translation is CASSLPWTRETEAFF.

The rearrangement joins TRBV5-1 to TRBJ2-5; 7 nucleotides line up with TRBD1. Per germline, CDR1 SGHRS and CDR2 YFSETQ. The V and J ends lost 4 bases and 2 bases, in that order; junction bases with no gene match: 5. The CDR3 loop spans 14 amino acids. The CDR3 nucleotides are TGCGCCAGCAGCACAGGACAGGAACAAGAGACCCAGTACTTC. Its protein is CASSTGQEQETQYF.

This clonotype has a single count. The J gene is TRBJ1-2, the V gene TRBV20-1; D is ambiguous. CDR1 DFQATT and CDR2 SNEGSKA come from the germline V gene (reference sequence). Between the trimmed V and J ends, which lost 3 bases and 8 bases, there was a span of 22 bases. This CDR3 contains 15 residues. The CDR3 nucleotides are TGCAGTGCTAGTATTCAAGGCCGGCGTATCCGCGGCTACACCTTC. It encodes CSASIQGRRIRGYTF.

V and J are TRBV12-3 or TRBV12-4 and TRBJ2-5; possible D gene TRBD1, 6 bases. The CDR3 has 15 amino acids. The V end lost 4 bases, the J end lost 1 base, and 13 bases lay between the germline ends. CDR3 sequence reads: CASSSGEGGQETQYF. CDR3 DNA: TGTGCCAGCAGTTCAGGGGAAGGGGGCCAAGAGACCCAGTACTTC.

This clonotype turned up a few times. The gene calls are TRBV29-1 and TRBJ2-2; possibly TRBD1 or TRBD2 for D (5 bases each). V was clipped by 5 bases and J by 3 bases, with 13 bases between them. This CDR3 has 14 amino acids. Per the germline V gene, CDR1 is SQVTM and CDR2 is ANQGSEA. This CDR3 reads CSVTTEGYTGELFF. In DNA form, the CDR3 reads TGCAGCGTTACGACAGAGGGTTACACCGGGGAGCTGTTTTTT.

The V and J genes are TRBV4-1 and TRBJ2-7; D is unclear. Looked up from germline, CDR1 is MGHRA and CDR2 is YSYEKL. The V gene lost 4 bases and the J gene lost 3 bases, with 10 bases spanning the gap. There are 13 residues in the CDR3. CDR3 coding DNA: TGCGCCAGCAGCCCGAGGCACCTCTACGAGCAGTACTTC. The encoded protein is CASSPRHLYEQYF.

The chain links TRBV10-3 to TRBJ2-1; 7 bases align to TRBD2. The germline gives CDR1 ENHRY, CDR2 SYGVKD. J was trimmed by 6 bases and V by 6 bases; bases with no gene match: 11. The CDR3 runs to 15 residues. The CDR3 DNA follows: TGTGCCATCAGCCCCTCCCGGGAGGAGGGCAATGAGCAGTTCTTC. The encoded protein is CAISPSREEGNEQFF.

The chain joins TRBV27 to TRBJ1-6, with TRBD1 identical over 7 bases. The length of the CDR3 is 22 residues. V was pared by 3 bases and J by 0 bases, with 20 bases of the junction left unmatched. CDR1 MNHEY and CDR2 SMNVEV come from the germline V gene (reference sequence). CDR3 coding DNA: TGTGCCAGCAGTTTTAGGGGGCCCGGTGGGGGGCGCGGGAGCTCCTATAATTCACCCCTCCACTTT. It encodes CASSFRGPGGGRGSSYNSPLHF.

The genes are TRBV7-9 and TRBJ2-7, with 11 bases lining up with TRBD2. Trimming removed 4 bases from V and 0 bases from J; junction bases left unmatched: 11. This CDR3 region has 18 residues. In germline, CDR1 is SEHNR, CDR2 FQNEAQ (reference sequence). For the CDR3, the DNA is TGTGCCAGCAGCTCCGCCCTAGCGGGGGGCTACTCCTCCTACGAGCAGTACTTC. It yields the protein CASSSALAGGYSSYEQYF.

The chain carries TRBV6-2 or TRBV6-3 and TRBJ1-5, with 7 bases matching TRBD1. CDR3 size: 15 residues. The germline V gene encodes CDR1 MNHEY and CDR2 SVGEGT. Trimming removed 5 bases from V and 0 bases from J; junction bases left unmatched: 4. CDR3 sequence (DNA): TGTGCCAGCAGTACGGGACAGCATAGCAATCAGCCCCAGCATTTT. Translating it yields CASSTGQHSNQPQHF.

This clonotype was seen a few times. This chain links TRBV5-1 with TRBJ2-1; D may correspond to TRBD1 or TRBD2 (5 bases each). This CDR3 is 16 amino acids long. Germline lookup yields CDR1 SGHRS and CDR2 YFSETQ. V dropped 6 bases and J dropped 0 bases, with 16 bases sitting between them. The CDR3 DNA reads TGCGCCAGCACGTTCTTTGGGACGAGCTCCTACAATGAGCAGTTCTTC. Translation gives CASTFFGTSSYNEQFF.

This clonotype was seen more than once but under ten times. CDR3 sequence reads: CSVGQEETQYF. As DNA, the CDR3 is TGCAGCGTTGGACAGGAAGAGACCCAGTACTTC. The V call is TRBV29-1, the J call TRBJ2-5; TRBD1 is a possible D gene (6 bases). The V gene's germline CDR1 is SQVTM and CDR2 ANQGSEA. Trimming left V 4 bases short and J 3 bases short, with 6 bases between. CDR3 length equals 11 residues.

The chain combines TRBV6-2 or TRBV6-3 with TRBJ2-5; TRBD2 matches at 7 bases. CDR1 is MNHEY, CDR2 SVGEGT, per germline. The CDR3 extends over 16 amino acids. V gave up 4 bases and J gave up 3 bases; unmatched junction bases: 11. CDR3 amino acids: CASSSGDYLREETQYF. The CDR3 DNA is TGTGCCAGCAGTTCCGGGGACTACTTGCGGGAAGAGACCCAGTACTTC.

The chain is built from TRBV2 and TRBJ2-4; 10 positions agree with TRBD2. The CDR3 is made up of 17 amino acids. Trimming cost V 8 bases and J 0 bases; bases outside gene matches: 10. Germline V gives CDR1 SNHLY, CDR2 FYNNEI. CDR3 DNA sequence: TGTGCCAGCCAGGATTTTACTAGCGGGATAGCCAAAAACATTCAGTACTTC. It translates to CASQDFTSGIAKNIQYF. Full variable domain (remainder filled in from reference TRBV2 and TRBJ2-4): EPEVTQTPSHQVTQMGQEVILRCVPISNHLYFYWYRQILGQKVEFLVSFYNNEISEKSEIFDDQFSVERPDGSNFTLKIRSTKLEDSAMYFCASQDFTSGIAKNIQYFGAGTRLSVL.

This clonotype was seen a handful of times. This sequence joins TRBV6-5 and TRBJ1-5; D is uncertain. CDR1 and CDR2 (germline): MNHEY, SVGAGI. The CDR3 runs to 13 residues. The V and J ends lost 0 bases and 5 bases respectively, with 5 bases between them. The CDR3 is CASSYSTDQPQHF. In DNA form, the CDR3 reads TGTGCCAGCAGTTACTCGACGGATCAGCCCCAGCATTTT.

The gene calls are TRBV6-2 or TRBV6-3 and TRBJ2-7, with 9 bases lining up with TRBD1. Germline CDR1 reads MNHEY; CDR2 reads SVGEGT. This CDR3 spans 17 amino acids. With 0 bases clipped from V and 2 bases from J, the junction kept 8 bases outside the gene matches. This CDR3 reads CASSYSRRDRVTYEQYF. For the CDR3, the DNA is TGTGCCAGCAGTTACTCCCGAAGGGACAGGGTAACCTACGAGCAGTACTTC.

In its sample, this clonotype was seen once. The V and J genes are TRBV7-6 and TRBJ2-3, with a tentative D call TRBD1 (7 bases). The ends were cut back, 5 bases at V and 1 base at J, with 13 bases in the middle. This CDR3 contains 15 residues. Germline lookup yields CDR1 SGHVS and CDR2 FNYEAQ. DNA for the CDR3: TGTGCCAGCAGCCCCAGGGGGGTGGGCACAGATACGCAGTATTTT. Its translation: CASSPRGVGTDTQYF.

The gene calls are TRBV10-3 and TRBJ2-5; 7 bases are a match to TRBD1. The J call is in doubt because the DNA end fits TRBJ2-7 better. In germline, CDR1 is ENHRY, CDR2 SYGVKD. The CDR3 covers 13 residues. Written as DNA, the CDR3 is TGTGCCATCAAAGAGGGACAGAACTACGAGCAGTACTTC. Encoded protein: CAIKEGQNYEQYF.

This sequence joins TRBV29-1 and TRBJ2-5, with D possibly being TRBD1 (5 bases). The J call may be faulty, since TRBJ2-1 better matches the DNA end. The CDR3 contains 13 residues. Germline CDR1 SQVTM, CDR2 ANQGSEA. CDR3 DNA: TGCAGCGTTGGTCGACAGACTTACGATGAGCAGTTCTTC. Translated, it gives CSVGRQTYDEQFF.

The chain uses TRBV27 and TRBJ2-7; D is perhaps TRBD1 or TRBD2 (5 bases each). The V end lost 2 bases, the J end lost 6 bases, and 11 bases lay between the germline ends. The CDR3 sequence is 13 residues long. The germline CDR1 and CDR2 sequences are MNHEY and SMNVEV (reference sequence). In DNA, the CDR3 is TGTGCCAGCAGTTTAGGGACCTGGGGCGAGCAGTACTTC. Protein product: CASSLGTWGEQYF.

V gene TRBV11-3 combines with J gene TRBJ2-4, with 9 positions matching TRBD1. The V gene end was trimmed by 0 bases and the J gene end by 7 bases; junction bases not matched to a gene: 4. The germline gives CDR1 SGHNT, CDR2 YENEEA. The CDR3 is 15 residues long. The CDR3 sequence: CASSLDGTGLNIQYF. The CDR3 DNA reads TGTGCCAGCAGCTTAGATGGGACAGGGCTGAACATTCAGTACTTC.

This chain links TRBV28 with TRBJ2-1, with no clear D. V lost 6 bases, J lost 16 bases, and 16 bases lay in between. CDR1 and CDR2 from the germline V gene are MDHEN and SYDVKM. This CDR3 comprises 11 residues. DNA of the CDR3: TGTGCCAGCAGCCTAGGACGTGGTGAATTCTTC. It is translated as CASSLGRGEFF.

CDR3 protein: CSGYSGGYKPQETQYF. The CDR3 region has the DNA TGCAGCGGGTATAGCGGGGGGTATAAGCCCCAAGAGACCCAGTACTTC. The chain carries TRBV29-1 and TRBJ2-5, with 10 nucleotides matching TRBD2. Germline CDR1 and CDR2: SQVTM and ANQGSEA. CDR3 length equals 16 residues. V was pared by 7 bases and J by 1 base, with 12 bases of the junction left unmatched.

The J gene is TRBJ2-1, the V gene TRBV3-1; D is unresolved. TRBJ2-5 explains the end of the DNA better; the J call may be wrong. The CDR3 sequence is 15 residues long. CDR1 is LGHDT, CDR2 YNNKEL, per germline (reference sequence). In DNA, the CDR3 is TGTGCCAGCAGCCAAGCGTTGTTTTCACGGGAGACCCAGTACTTC. It translates to CASSQALFSRETQYF.

The chain couples TRBV24-1 to TRBJ2-5, with 7 positions matching TRBD1. V lost 4 bases to trimming and J lost 2 bases; unmatched junction nucleotides: 15. The CDR3 runs to 18 residues. The V gene's germline CDR1 is KGHDR and CDR2 SFDVKD. CDR3 sequence (DNA): TGTGCCACCAGTGACTGCCGGACAGGCCCGGATACACAAGAGACCCAGTACTTC. It encodes CATSDCRTGPDTQETQYF.

The chain couples TRBV21-1 to TRBJ1-2; the table's D call, TRBD1, has no DNA check behind it. TRBV21-1 is a recognized pseudogene. This CDR3 is 15 amino acids long. The CDR3 DNA reads TGTGCCAGCAGCATCTACAGGGGGCGCACCTATGGCTACACCTTC. It translates to CASSIYRGRTYGYTF.

Concerning this clonotype: As the CDR3 is not closed by the conserved phenylalanine or tryptophan, this likely results from a read error. In nucleotides, the CDR3 is TGCGCCAGCAGACGCTCCGGGGAGACCCAGTACCTC. Amino acids: CASRRSGETQYL. The chain carries TRBV5-1 and TRBJ2-5; the D is unclear. V dropped 5 bases and J dropped 5 bases, with 10 bases sitting between them. This CDR3 is built from 12 residues. The germline gives CDR1 SGHRS, CDR2 YFSETQ.

This clonotype was detected many times. The genes are TRBV5-1 and TRBJ2-5; D perhaps matches TRBD1 (5 bases). V was clipped by 0 bases and J by 5 bases, with 11 bases between them. Germline assignment: CDR1 SGHRS and CDR2 YFSETQ. CDR3 length: 14 residues. CDR3: CASSLGAAGETQYF. As DNA, the CDR3 is TGCGCCAGCAGCTTGGGTGCGGCAGGGGAGACCCAGTACTTC.

This clonotype was seen only a few times. The chain couples TRBV7-3 to TRBJ2-5; D is possibly TRBD1 (6 bases). CDR1 is SGHTA, CDR2 FQGTGA, per germline. CDR3 length equals 18 residues. The V and J ends lost 5 bases and 3 bases respectively, with 25 bases between them. Here the CDR3 reads CASSRPRYRDIEEETQYF. The CDR3 nucleotides are TGTGCCAGCAGCCGCCCCCGCTACCGGGACATAGAAGAAGAGACCCAGTACTTC.